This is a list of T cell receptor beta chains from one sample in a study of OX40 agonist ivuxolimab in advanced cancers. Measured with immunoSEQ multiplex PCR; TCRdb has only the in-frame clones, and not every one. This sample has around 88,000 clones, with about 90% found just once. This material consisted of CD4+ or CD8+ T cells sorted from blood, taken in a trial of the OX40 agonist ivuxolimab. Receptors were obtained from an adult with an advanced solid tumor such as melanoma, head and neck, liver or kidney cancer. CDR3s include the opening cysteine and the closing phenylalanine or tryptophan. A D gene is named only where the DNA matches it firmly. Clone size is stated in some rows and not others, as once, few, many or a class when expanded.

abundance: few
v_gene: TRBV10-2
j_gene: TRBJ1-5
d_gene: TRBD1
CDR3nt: TGCGCCAGCAGGTCAACAGGGGTCTCCTATCAGCCCCAGCATTTT
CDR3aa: CASRSTGVSYQPQHF

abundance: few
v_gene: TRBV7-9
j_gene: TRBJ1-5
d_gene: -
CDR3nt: TGTGCCAGCAGCTTAGGTTCAGGGAGTGTTCAGCCCCAGCATTTT
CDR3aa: CASSLGSGSVQPQHF

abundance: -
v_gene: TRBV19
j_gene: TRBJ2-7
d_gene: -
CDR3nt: TGTGCCATCCCGGCCAGCGGTACGAGTAAGTACTTC
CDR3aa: CAIPASGTSKYF

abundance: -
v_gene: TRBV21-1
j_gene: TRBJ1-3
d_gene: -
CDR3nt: TGTGCCAGCCCGCCGGACAGGTCTGGAAACACCATATATTTT
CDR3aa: CASPPDRSGNTIYF

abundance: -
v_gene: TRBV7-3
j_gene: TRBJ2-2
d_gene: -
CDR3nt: TGTGCCAGCAGGCCCAGGGACACCGGGGAGCTGTTTTTT
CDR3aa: CASRPRDTGELFF

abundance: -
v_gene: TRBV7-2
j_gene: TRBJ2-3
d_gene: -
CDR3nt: TGTGCCAGCAGCTTAGTCCGGGAAGATACGCAGTATTTT
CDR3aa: CASSLVREDTQYF

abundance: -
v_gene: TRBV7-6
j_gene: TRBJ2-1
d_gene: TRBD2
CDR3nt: TGTGCCAGCAGCCGCTATAGCGGGGAAGAGCCCTACAATGAGCAGTTCTTC
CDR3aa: CASSRYSGEEPYNEQFF

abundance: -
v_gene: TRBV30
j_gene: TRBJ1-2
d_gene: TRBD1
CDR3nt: TGTGCCTGGAGTGCCGCCAGGGGGTTAGCTAACTATGGCTACACCTTC
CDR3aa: CAWSAARGLANYGYTF

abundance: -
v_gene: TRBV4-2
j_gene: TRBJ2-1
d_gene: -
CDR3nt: TGTGCCAGCAGCCAAGAAGGAGACCTAGGCAATGAGCAGTTCTTC
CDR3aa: CASSQEGDLGNEQFF

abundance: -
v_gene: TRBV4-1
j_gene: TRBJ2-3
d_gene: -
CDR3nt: TGCGCCAGCAGCCTTGCGGGGGCCGGGTCTACGCAGTATTTT
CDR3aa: CASSLAGAGSTQYF

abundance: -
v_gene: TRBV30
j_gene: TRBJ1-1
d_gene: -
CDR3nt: TGTGCCTGGGGGGAGAACACTGAAGCTTTCTTT
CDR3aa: CAWGENTEAFF

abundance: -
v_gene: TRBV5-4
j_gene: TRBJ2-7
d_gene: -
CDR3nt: TGTGCCAGCAGCTTGGAGTACGAGCAGTACTTC
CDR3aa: CASSLEYEQYF

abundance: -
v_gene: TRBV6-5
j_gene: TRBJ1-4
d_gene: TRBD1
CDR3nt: TGTGCCAGCAGAGGGACAGGGAAAGTGGAAAAACTGTTTTTT
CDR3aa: CASRGTGKVEKLFF

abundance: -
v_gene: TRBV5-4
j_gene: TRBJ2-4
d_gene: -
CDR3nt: TGTGCCAGCAGCTGGTGTGGGCTGTTC
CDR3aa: CASSWCGLF

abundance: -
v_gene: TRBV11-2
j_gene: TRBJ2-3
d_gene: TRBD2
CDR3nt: TGTGCCAGCAGCTTAGATCCAAGCGGGGGGGTTAAAGATACGCAGTATTTT
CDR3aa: CASSLDPSGGVKDTQYF

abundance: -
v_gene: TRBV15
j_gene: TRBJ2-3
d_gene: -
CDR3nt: TGTGCCACCAGCAGAGATCCTTTGCGAGATACGCAGTATTTT
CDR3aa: CATSRDPLRDTQYF

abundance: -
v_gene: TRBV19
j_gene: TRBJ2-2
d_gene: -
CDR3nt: TGTGCCAGTAGTTTTACACGGGGTCTAGGTGCCGGGGAGCTGTTTTTT
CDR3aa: CASSFTRGLGAGELFF

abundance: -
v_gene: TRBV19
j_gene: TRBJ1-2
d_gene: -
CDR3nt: TGTGCCAGTAGTATAGCGACCGGGTTGGACGGCCATGGCTACACCTTC
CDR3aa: CASSIATGLDGHGYTF

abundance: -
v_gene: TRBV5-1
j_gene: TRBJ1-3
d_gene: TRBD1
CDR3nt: TGCGCCAGCAGCCTCCAAGGGACAGGGATGCTTACGTCTGGAAACACCATATATTTT
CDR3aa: CASSLQGTGMLTSGNTIYF

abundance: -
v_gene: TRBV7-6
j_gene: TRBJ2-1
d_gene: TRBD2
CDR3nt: TGTGCCAGCAGCTTAGTTTTTGCGGGGGAGTACAATGAGCAGTTCTTC
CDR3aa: CASSLVFAGEYNEQFF

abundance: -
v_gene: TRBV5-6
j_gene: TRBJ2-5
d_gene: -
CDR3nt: TGTGCCAGCAGCTTCTTTCGAGAGACCCAGTACTTC
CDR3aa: CASSFFRETQYF

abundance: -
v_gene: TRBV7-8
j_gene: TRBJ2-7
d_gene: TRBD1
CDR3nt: TGTGCCAGCAGCCTCCGGGACAGGGGGCTAGGCGAGCAGTACTTC
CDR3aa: CASSLRDRGLGEQYF

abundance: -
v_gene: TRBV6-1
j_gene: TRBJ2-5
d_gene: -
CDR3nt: TGTGCCAGCAGTGAACTGGCCTCCCAGTACTTC
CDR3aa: CASSELASQYF

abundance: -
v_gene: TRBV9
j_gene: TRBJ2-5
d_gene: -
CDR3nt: TGTGCCAGCAGCGTAGCAGTGGGGGGCCAAGAGACCCAGTACTTC
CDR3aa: CASSVAVGGQETQYF

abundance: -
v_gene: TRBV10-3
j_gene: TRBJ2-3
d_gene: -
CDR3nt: TGTGCCATCACCGCGGAGTCTACAGATACGCAGTATTTT
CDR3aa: CAITAESTDTQYF

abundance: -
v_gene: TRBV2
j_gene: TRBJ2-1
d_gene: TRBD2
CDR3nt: TGTGCCAGCAGATACATTAGCGGGAACAACAATGAGCAGTTCTTC
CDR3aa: CASRYISGNNNEQFF

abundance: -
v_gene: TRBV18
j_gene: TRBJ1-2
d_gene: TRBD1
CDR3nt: TGTGCCAGCTCACCGGGGACAGCTGGGAAGAACTATGGCTACACCTTC
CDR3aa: CASSPGTAGKNYGYTF

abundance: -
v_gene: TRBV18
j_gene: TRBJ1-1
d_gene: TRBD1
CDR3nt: TGTGCCAGCTCGCTAGGACAGGAAGCTGAAGCTTTCTTT
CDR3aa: CASSLGQEAEAFF

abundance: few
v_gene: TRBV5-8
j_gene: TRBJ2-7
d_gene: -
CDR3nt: TGTGCCAGCAGCTTGGGTCGCTCGGGTGGATTATTTCCTCCCTACGAGCAGTACTTC
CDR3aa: CASSLGRSGGLFPPYEQYF

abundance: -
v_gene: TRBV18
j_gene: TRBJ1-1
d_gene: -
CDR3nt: TGTGCCAGCTCACCAAACCTCATGAACACTGAAGCTTTCTTT
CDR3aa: CASSPNLMNTEAFF

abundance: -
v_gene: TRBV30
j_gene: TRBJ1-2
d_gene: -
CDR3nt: TGTGCCTGGAGGGACCTAAACTATGGCTACACCTTC
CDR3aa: CAWRDLNYGYTF

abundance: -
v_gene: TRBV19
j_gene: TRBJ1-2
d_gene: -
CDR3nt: TGTGCCAGTACCTACAAAGCAAGGGGTTTCGCTTATGGCTACACCTTC
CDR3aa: CASTYKARGFAYGYTF

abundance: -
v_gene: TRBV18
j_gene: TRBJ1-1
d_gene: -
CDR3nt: TGTGCCAGCTCACCACGGGACAAAAGTTTGAACACTGAAGCTTTCTTT
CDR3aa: CASSPRDKSLNTEAFF

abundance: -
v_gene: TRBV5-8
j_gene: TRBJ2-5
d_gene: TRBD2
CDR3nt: TGTGCCAGCAGCAGAAGGCAAGCGGGGGGTCAAGAGACCCAGTACTTC
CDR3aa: CASSRRQAGGQETQYF

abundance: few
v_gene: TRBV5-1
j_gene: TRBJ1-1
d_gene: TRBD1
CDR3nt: TGCGCCAGCAGCTCCGAAAATTACGGGACAGCGAACACTGAAGCTTTCTTT
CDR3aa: CASSSENYGTANTEAFF

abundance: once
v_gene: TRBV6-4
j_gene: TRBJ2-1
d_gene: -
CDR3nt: TGTGCCAGCAGTGACTCGGGGGTTTCCTACAATGAGCAGTTCTTC
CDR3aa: CASSDSGVSYNEQFF

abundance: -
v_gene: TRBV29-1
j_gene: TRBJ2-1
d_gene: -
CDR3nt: TGCAGCGTTGACGGAGGGGGGGGAGTGGGCAATGAGCAGTTCTTC
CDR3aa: CSVDGGGGVGNEQFF

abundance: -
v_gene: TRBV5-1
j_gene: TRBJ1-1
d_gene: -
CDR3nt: TGCGCCAGCAGCTTTAGGGAGAACACTGAAGCTTTCTTT
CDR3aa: CASSFRENTEAFF

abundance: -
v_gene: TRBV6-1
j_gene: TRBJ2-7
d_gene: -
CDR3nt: TGTGCCAGCAGTGAACGGGGAGAATTTGGGCAGTACTTC
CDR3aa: CASSERGEFGQYF

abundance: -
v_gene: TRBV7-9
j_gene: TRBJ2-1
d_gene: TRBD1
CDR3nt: TGTGCCAGCAGCTCACAGGGGAATGAGCAGTTCTTC
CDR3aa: CASSSQGNEQFF

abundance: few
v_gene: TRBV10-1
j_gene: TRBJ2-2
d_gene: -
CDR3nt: TGCGCCAGCACCAAAACCGGGGAGCTGTTTTTT
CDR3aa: CASTKTGELFF

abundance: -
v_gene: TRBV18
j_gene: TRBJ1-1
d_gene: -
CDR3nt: TGTGCCAGCTCACCACCATGGGGGAACACTGAAGCTTTCTTT
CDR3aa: CASSPPWGNTEAFF